This TCR beta chain was sequenced in a study of shared T cell receptors in the human thymus. Clones were read by immunoSEQ multiplex PCR, and TCRdb kept only the in-frame ones, dropping some. The repertoire includes approximately 660,000 clones, 88% of them detected once, and around 0.0099% sits in the top ten. Germline CDR1 reads SQVTM; CDR2 reads ANQGSEA. There are 11 residues in the CDR3. V gave up 4 bases and J gave up 4 bases, with 7 bases separating them. The sample was also linked to a second study, of human thymus T cells. Per that paper: From resections taken during corrective heart surgery, the thymus tissue was obtained.

The sample consisted of thymocytes. The chain employs TRBV29-1 and TRBJ1-2; D unclear. This TCR was recovered from a boy younger than two with a congenital heart defect. CDR3 DNA sequence: TGCAGCGTTGGGCAGCGCTATGGCTACACCTTC. Translation: CSVGQRYGYTF.